Listed here are 20 T cell receptor beta chains from one sample, sequenced in a study of a mutant IDH1 vaccine in newly diagnosed glioma. These receptors' targets are unknown. Time point noted: week 35, safety follow-up. Doses comprised 300 ug of mutant IDH1 20-mer peptide each, plus topical imiquimod. Libraries were prepared by immunoSEQ multiplex PCR; TCRdb keeps only in-frame clonotypes and omits some of them. The sample lists more than 35,000 clones; 81% were seen once. Sequenced here: PBMCs, sampled from a glioma patient whose treatment included an IDH1 peptide vaccine. The receptor set was obtained from a woman aged 40-49 years with glioma. Some clones in this sample may be carry-over from other donors' samples.

The CDR3 DNA sequence: TGCGCCAGCAGCCCGGGGACACAACTAGATCAGCCCCAGCATTTT. It yields the protein CASSPGTQLDQPQHF. The rearrangement links TRBV4-3 to TRBJ1-5, with D tentatively TRBD1 (6 bases). Trimming removed 4 bases at V and 5 bases at J, with 15 bases between. Germline CDR1 reads LGHNA; CDR2 reads YSLEER. The CDR3 runs 15 residues.

The rearrangement joins TRBV4-3 to TRBJ2-1; 8 bases are shared with TRBD2. The V and J ends lost 4 bases and 3 bases, in that order; junction bases with no gene match: 5. Germline assignment: CDR1 LGHNA and CDR2 YSLEER. The CDR3 is 15 amino acids. CDR3 nucleotide sequence: TGCGCCAGCAGCCGGGCGGGGGGCGACTACAATGAGCAGTTCTTC. Translating it yields CASSRAGGDYNEQFF.

V gene TRBV7-9 combines with J gene TRBJ2-7; D is possibly TRBD2 (5 bases). CDR1 and CDR2 from the germline V gene are SEHNR and FQNEAQ (reference sequence). V was clipped by 1 base and J by 9 bases, with 10 bases between them. There are 12 residues in the CDR3. The CDR3 bases are TGTGCCAGCAGCTTAGAAGGGCGGGTGCAGTACTTC. Protein: CASSLEGRVQYF.

CDR3 coding DNA: TGTGCCAGCAGCCTGATCGGACTAGCGGGTACAGATACGCAGTATTTT. Translation: CASSLIGLAGTDTQYF. V usage is TRBV7-2 and J usage is TRBJ2-3, with 11 positions matching TRBD2. Per germline, CDR1 SGHTA and CDR2 FQGNSA. This CDR3 is built from 16 residues. The V gene end was trimmed by 5 bases and the J gene end by 3 bases; junction bases not matched to a gene: 7.

This chain uses TRBV6-1 with TRBJ1-2; maybe TRBD1 (5 bases). The CDR3 loop spans 12 amino acids. V lost 10 bases and J 7 bases, leaving 16 bases between the germline ends. Germline V CDR1 and CDR2: MNHNS, SASEGT. DNA of the CDR3: TGTGCCACCGCCGTGGGGCCCGGTGGCTACACCTTC. Its protein product is CATAVGPGGYTF.

This CDR3 reads CASSQVSSYEQYF. The CDR3 DNA reads TGCGCCAGCAGCCAAGTTAGCTCCTACGAGCAGTACTTC. V and J are TRBV4-1 and TRBJ2-7; no reliable D call. The ends were cut back, 1 base at V and 0 bases at J, with 4 bases in the middle. Germline values: CDR1 MGHRA, CDR2 YSYEKL. The CDR3 is 13 amino acids.

The gene calls are TRBV5-4 and TRBJ2-5; 9 bases are shared with TRBD1. With V trimmed by 0 bases and J by 4 bases, 1 base remained unmatched. Germline assignment: CDR1 SGHNT and CDR2 YYREEE (reference sequence). The CDR3 contains 14 residues. The CDR3 bases are TGTGCCAGCAGCTTGGCGGGACAGGGAGAGACCCAGTACTTC. Protein: CASSLAGQGETQYF.

J is TRBJ2-2 and V is TRBV25-1; D remains ambiguous. This CDR3 comprises 14 residues. Germline V lookup: CDR1 MGHDK, CDR2 SYGVNS. The ends were cut back, 8 bases at V and 2 bases at J, with 12 bases in the middle. The CDR3 reads CASCPPDNTGELFF. The CDR3, as DNA: TGTGCCAGCTGTCCGCCAGACAACACCGGGGAGCTGTTTTTT.

This clone counts as medium-sized (0.01 to 0.1%). V usage is TRBV7-9 and J usage is TRBJ2-3; no definite D call. This CDR3 is 15 amino acids long. V gave up 1 base and J gave up 6 bases, with 14 bases separating them. The germline V gene encodes CDR1 SEHNR and CDR2 FQNEAQ (reference sequence). CDR3 residues: CASSLGGFKEDTQYF. In nucleotides, the CDR3 is TGTGCCAGCAGCTTAGGCGGATTTAAGGAGGATACGCAGTATTTT.

This chain joins TRBV5-1 and TRBJ2-2; 7 bases are shared with TRBD1. J gave up 2 bases and V 4 bases, and 5 bases lay outside the gene matches. The length of the CDR3 is 15 residues. The germline CDR1 and CDR2 sequences are SGHRS and YFSETQ. The CDR3 loop is CASSQGQSNTGELFF. CDR3 DNA sequence: TGCGCCAGCAGCCAGGGACAGTCAAACACCGGGGAGCTGTTTTTT.

This chain uses TRBV5-1 with TRBJ1-4; D not certain. Per germline, CDR1 SGHRS and CDR2 YFSETQ. CDR3 length: 15 amino acids. Trimming took off 4 bases at V and 2 bases at J, with 12 bases between the two ends. CDR3 loop: CASSLVGSTNEKLFF. The CDR3 DNA follows: TGCGCCAGCAGCCTCGTTGGTTCTACTAATGAAAAACTGTTTTTT.

This clone occurred once. The chain joins TRBV5-4 to TRBJ1-1, with D unclear. The CDR3 consists of 13 residues. Germline V gene lookup returns CDR1 SGHNT and CDR2 YYREEE (reference sequence). V was trimmed by 4 bases and J by 0 bases, leaving 7 bases between them. Here the CDR3 DNA reads TGTGCCAGCAGCCCCGGTCTGAACACTGAAGCTTTCTTT. Translated: CASSPGLNTEAFF. Filled out from reference TRBV5-4 and TRBJ1-1, the complete variable domain reads ETGVTQSPTHLIKTRGQQVTLRCSSQSGHNTVSWYQQALGQGPQFIFQYYREEENGRGNFPPRFSGLQFPNYSSELNVNALELDDSALYLCASSPGLNTEAFFGQGTRLTVV.

The rearrangement links TRBV9 to TRBJ1-4; D is unclear. CDR3 length: 14 amino acids. V was shortened by 2 bases and J by 0 bases, with 5 bases between the two germline ends. Per the germline V gene, CDR1 is SGDLS and CDR2 is YYNGEE. CDR3 amino acids: CASSVAATNEKLFF. DNA for the CDR3: TGTGCCAGCAGCGTCGCCGCAACTAATGAAAAACTGTTTTTT.

The chain combines TRBV7-2 with TRBJ2-3, with a possible D match to TRBD1 (6 bases). Germline CDR1 reads SGHTA; CDR2 reads FQGNSA. Trimming left V 1 base short and J 4 bases short, with 6 bases between. The CDR3 is made up of 13 amino acids. CDR3 DNA sequence: TGTGCCAGCAGCTTAGGGGGGCCAGATACGCAGTATTTT. It encodes CASSLGGPDTQYF. The whole variable domain, remainder taken from reference TRBV7-2 and TRBJ2-3, is GAGVSQSPSNKVTEKGKDVELRCDPISGHTALYWYRQSLGQGLEFLIYFQGNSAPDKSGLPSDRFSAERTGGSVSTLTIQRTQQEDSAVYLCASSLGGPDTQYFGPGTRLTVL.

A few counts support this clone. This sequence joins TRBV9 and TRBJ2-2, with 12 bases that match TRBD2. After removal of 6 bases from V and 4 bases from J, the junction contained 7 bases not matched to a gene. This CDR3 comprises 16 residues. The germline V gene encodes CDR1 SGDLS and CDR2 YYNGEE. The CDR3 region is CASNSLTSGSTGELFF. CDR3 nucleotide sequence: TGTGCCAGCAATTCTCTGACTAGCGGGAGCACCGGGGAGCTGTTTTTT.

This clone was counted a few times. The chain is built from TRBV19 and TRBJ1-4; D not certain. Germline V CDR1 and CDR2: LNHDA, SQIVND (reference sequence). The V and J ends lost 1 base and 8 bases respectively, with 5 bases between them. This CDR3 has 12 residues. CDR3 residues: CASSIVREKLFF. The CDR3 DNA sequence: TGTGCCAGTAGTATAGTTCGCGAAAAACTGTTTTTT.

The chain uses TRBV5-1 and TRBJ1-2, with TRBD1 matching 7 bases. The length of the CDR3 is 13 residues. J gave up 6 bases and V 4 bases, and 6 bases lay outside the gene matches. The V gene's germline CDR1 is SGHRS and CDR2 YFSETQ. DNA of the CDR3: TGCGCCAGCAGCACCACAGGGGTACATGGCTACACCTTC. Encoded protein: CASSTTGVHGYTF.

V and J are TRBV5-1 and TRBJ2-7; D uncertain. This CDR3 is built from 17 residues. Trimming stripped 1 base from V and 0 bases from J, with 17 bases between. CDR1 and CDR2 (germline): SGHRS, YFSETQ. The CDR3 reads CASSLMVTDQSSYEQYF. The CDR3 DNA reads TGCGCCAGCAGCTTGATGGTGACGGACCAAAGCTCCTACGAGCAGTACTTC.

V usage is TRBV5-8 and J usage is TRBJ2-5, with 7 positions matching TRBD1. This CDR3 has 15 amino acids. The J segment lost 11 bases and the V segment lost 4 bases, leaving 17 bases of the junction unmatched. Germline V gene sequence: CDR1 SGHTS, CDR2 YDEGEE. The CDR3 DNA sequence: TGTGCCAGCAGCGACCGGGGACAGTTGTTAGGTGAGCAGTACTTC. Encoded protein: CASSDRGQLLGEQYF.

The J gene is TRBJ1-1, the V gene TRBV5-1, with D unclear. The germline V and J ends were trimmed by 0 bases and 0 bases, with 12 bases remaining between them. Germline V CDR1 and CDR2: SGHRS, YFSETQ. The CDR3 spans 16 residues. CDR3 sequence: CASSLGFEDLNTEAFF. DNA of the CDR3: TGCGCCAGCAGCTTGGGTTTCGAGGACTTGAACACTGAAGCTTTCTTT.